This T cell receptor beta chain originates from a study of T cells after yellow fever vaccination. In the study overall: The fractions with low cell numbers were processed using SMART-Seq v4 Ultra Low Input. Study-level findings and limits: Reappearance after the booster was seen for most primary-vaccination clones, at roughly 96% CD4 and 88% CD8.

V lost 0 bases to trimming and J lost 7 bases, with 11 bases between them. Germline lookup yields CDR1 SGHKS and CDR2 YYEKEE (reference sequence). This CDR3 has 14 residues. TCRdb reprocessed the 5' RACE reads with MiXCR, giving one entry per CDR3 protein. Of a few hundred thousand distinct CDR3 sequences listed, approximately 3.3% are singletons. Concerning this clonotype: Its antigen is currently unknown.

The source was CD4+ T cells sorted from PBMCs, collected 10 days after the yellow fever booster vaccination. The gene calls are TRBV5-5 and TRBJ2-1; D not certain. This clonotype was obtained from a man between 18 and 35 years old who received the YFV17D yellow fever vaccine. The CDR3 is CASSLEPIGNEQFF. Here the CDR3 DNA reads TGTGCCAGCAGCTTGGAACCAATCGGAAATGAGCAGTTCTTC.